The 15 T cell receptor beta chains in this list originate from one sample, sequenced in a study of radiotherapy plus CTLA-4 blockade in lung cancer. The assay was immunoSEQ multiplex PCR, and TCRdb's table has in-frame clones only and misses some. The top ten hold around an eighth of the sample, which has tens of thousands of clones, less than 80% seen once. Sequencing used peripheral blood, obtained from a patient treated with radiotherapy plus ipilimumab. The receptors originated from a human donor with non-small cell lung cancer that progressed on radiotherapy plus ipilimumab.

The gene calls are TRBV5-4 and TRBJ2-7; TRBD1 matches 9 bases. Germline loops: CDR1 SGHNT, CDR2 YYREEE (reference sequence). J was trimmed by 2 bases and V by 0 bases; bases with no gene match: 6. The CDR3 has 16 amino acids. In DNA, the CDR3 is TGTGCCAGCAGCTTGGGGACAGGGGTTGAGGCCTACGAGCAGTACTTC. It yields the protein CASSLGTGVEAYEQYF.

The chain is built from TRBV9 and TRBJ2-5, with 7 bases that match TRBD2. V dropped 4 bases and J dropped 4; count of bases not matched to a gene: 7. The CDR3 contains 14 residues. CDR1 SGDLS and CDR2 YYNGEE come from the germline V gene. The CDR3 protein is CASSPGSGGETQYF. The CDR3, as DNA: TGTGCCAGCAGCCCCGGGTCGGGGGGAGAGACCCAGTACTTC.

This clone was seen a few times. V and J are TRBV6-5 and TRBJ1-2; D perhaps matches TRBD1 (6 bases). CDR1 is MNHEY and CDR2 is SVGAGI in the germline V gene. The V and J ends lost 0 bases and 3 bases respectively, with 11 bases between them. This CDR3 has 15 amino acids. In nucleotides, the CDR3 is TGTGCCAGCAGTTACTCGATAGGGGGTGACTATGGCTACACCTTC. Amino acids: CASSYSIGGDYGYTF.

The V call is TRBV7-2, the J call TRBJ2-2; possibly TRBD1 for D (7 bases). V was pared by 4 bases and J by 5 bases, with 14 bases between. Germline CDR1 and CDR2: SGHTA and FQGNSA. The length of the CDR3 is 15 residues. In DNA, the CDR3 is TGTGCCAGCAGCTCCTACGCAGGGGGGACCGGGGAGCTGTTTTTT. Translated, it gives CASSSYAGGTGELFF.

Only a few counts were recorded for this clone. Other DNA sequences within the sample encode an identical CDR3. The V gene is TRBV29-1, the J gene TRBJ1-2; 7 bases fit TRBD1. CDR3 length: 15 amino acids. The ends lost 0 bases at V and 6 bases at J; junction bases unmatched: 10. Germline assignment: CDR1 SQVTM and CDR2 ANQGSEA. CDR3 region: CSVEEGAGGRHGYTF. In nucleotides, the CDR3 is TGCAGCGTTGAAGAGGGGGCAGGGGGGCGGCATGGCTACACCTTC.

The CDR3 spells CASSLGVGGPWGDTQYF. As DNA, the CDR3 is TGCGCCAGCAGCTTGGGAGTCGGCGGTCCCTGGGGAGATACGCAGTATTTT. The chain links TRBV5-1 to TRBJ2-3; the D is unclear. V gave up 0 bases and J gave up 5 bases, with 19 bases separating them. Germline CDR1 and CDR2: SGHRS and YFSETQ. The CDR3 length is 17 residues.

V is TRBV7-2 and J is TRBJ1-1; 10 bases map to TRBD1. The CDR3 extends over 16 amino acids. Per the germline V gene, CDR1 is SGHTA and CDR2 is FQGNSA. V shed 3 bases and J 4 bases; nucleotides not matched to a gene: 8. The CDR3 reads CASSLLAGTGVTEAFF. The CDR3, as DNA: TGTGCCAGCAGCTTGCTTGCGGGGACAGGGGTCACTGAAGCTTTCTTT.

The chain employs TRBV28 and TRBJ2-5; D possibly corresponds to TRBD1 (6 bases). V shed 6 bases and J shed 9 bases, with 17 bases lying between them. The CDR3 sequence is 13 residues long. CDR1 is MDHEN, CDR2 SYDVKM, per germline. The CDR3: CASRTTGHGSQYF. Here the CDR3 DNA reads TGTGCCAGCAGGACGACAGGCCATGGGTCCCAGTACTTC.

The chain has TRBV27 and TRBJ2-1, with 10 bases aligning to TRBD2. The germline CDR1 and CDR2 sequences are MNHEY and SMNVEV (reference sequence). The CDR3 runs 15 residues. With V trimmed by 6 bases and J by 6 bases, 8 bases remained unmatched. The CDR3 here is CASSHLAGDGNEQFF. CDR3 sequence (DNA): TGTGCCAGCAGCCATCTAGCGGGAGATGGCAATGAGCAGTTCTTC.

To note about this clone: Other DNA sequences within the sample encode an identical CDR3. Here the CDR3 reads CASSLVGDSYEQYF. The CDR3 DNA sequence: TGTGCCAGCAGCTTGGTTGGTGACTCCTACGAGCAGTACTTC. The chain recombines TRBV5-6 with TRBJ2-7; D unclear. The CDR3 has 14 amino acids. V shed 0 bases and J shed 0 bases, with 7 bases lying between them. CDR1 is SGHDT, CDR2 YYEEEE, per germline.

This chain joins TRBV21-1 and TRBJ2-1; the table's D call, TRBD1, has no DNA check behind it. TRBV21-1 is a pseudogene locus. This CDR3 is built from 16 residues. This CDR3 reads CASSKGQGTLYNEQFF. In DNA, the CDR3 is TGTGCCAGCAGCAAAGGACAGGGAACATTGTACAATGAGCAGTTCTTC.

The genes are TRBV13 and TRBJ2-2; D possibly corresponds to TRBD1 (5 bases). CDR3 length: 14 amino acids. The ends were cut back, 5 bases at V and 1 base at J, with 8 bases in the middle. The germline gives CDR1 PRHDT, CDR2 FYEKMQ (reference sequence). The CDR3 here is CASSPQGNTGELFF. CDR3 DNA: TGTGCCAGCAGCCCCCAGGGGAACACCGGGGAGCTGTTTTTT. Complete variable domain (other parts from reference TRBV13 and TRBJ2-2): AAGVIQSPRHLIKEKRETATLKCYPIPRHDTVYWYQQGPGQDPQFLISFYEKMQSDKGSIPDRFSAQQFSDYHSELNMSSLELGDSALYFCASSPQGNTGELFFGEGSRLTVL.

The rearrangement links TRBV6-5 to TRBJ2-7; TRBD2 aligns across 7 bases. This CDR3 contains 15 residues. CDR1 and CDR2 from the germline V gene are MNHEY and SVGAGI. Trimming cost V 2 bases and J 4 bases; bases outside gene matches: 8. The CDR3 DNA reads as TGTGCCAGCAGTTACCCCAGCGGGAATAATTACGAGCAGTACTTC. Protein: CASSYPSGNNYEQYF.

The gene calls are TRBV25-1 and TRBJ2-7; the match to TRBD1 covers 8 bases. The trim removed 6 bases at V and 5 bases at J, leaving 12 bases unmatched. CDR1 and CDR2 from the germline V gene are MGHDK and SYGVNS. CDR3 size: 15 residues. CDR3 amino acids: CASREAGTGGNEQYF. The CDR3, as DNA: TGTGCCAGCAGGGAAGCCGGGACAGGAGGAAACGAGCAGTACTTC.

The CDR3 DNA follows: TGTGCCAGTAGTATTGGGGGGGCCGGGGAGCTGTTTTTT. Amino acid sequence: CASSIGGAGELFF. The chain uses TRBV19 and TRBJ2-2; 7 bases are a match to TRBD2. With V trimmed by 3 bases and J by 6 bases, 1 base remained unmatched. Germline CDR1 is LNHDA and CDR2 is SQIVND (reference sequence). There are 13 residues in the CDR3.